This T cell receptor (beta chain) was sequenced in a study of blood T cell repertoires in COVID-19. Study-wide context: The origin of the acute and convalescent COVID-19 samples was the United States, Italy and Spain. The analysed material was cDNA or gDNA that came from T cells, B-cell-depleted T cells, or PBMCs.

In the original processing: From reference gene primer amplification, estimates of nucleated cell counts were derived. Some clones are missing from TCRdb's copy, which holds only in-frame ones; the method was immunoSEQ multiplex PCR. The V and J calls and the clone size are those of that table, but D and trimming were determined from the DNA. The table shows some 130,000 clones, with approximately 90% occurring only once. Germline assignment: CDR1 LGHDT and CDR2 YNNKEL (reference sequence). V shed 2 bases and J shed 7 bases, with 17 bases lying between them. The CDR3 is 16 residues long. The sample consisted of peripheral blood. This TCR derives from a man aged 50-60 years with active or convalescent COVID-19. The chain carries TRBV3-1 (or the pseudogene TRBV3-2) and TRBJ1-4; perhaps TRBD1 as D (5 bases). This CDR3 is CASSQPTTVGAEKLFF. The CDR3 region has the DNA TGTGCCAGCAGCCAACCAACGACTGTAGGGGCTGAAAAACTGTTTTTT.